This entry lists 3 T cell receptor beta chains sequenced from one sample in a study of monozygotic twins with inflammatory bowel disease. TCRdb reprocessed the 5' RACE reads and keeps a single row for each CDR3 protein, giving no DNA. Recorded for this sample: 150,000 to 200,000 distinct CDR3 sequences. The sequencing input was blood. These receptors came from a human donor with ulcerative colitis or Crohn's disease, or a healthy co-twin of an affected twin (not recorded which).

This chain links TRBV28 with TRBJ1-2; the TCRdb D gene call, TRBD1, has no DNA to confirm it. This CDR3 comprises 15 residues. Germline V lookup: CDR1 MDHEN, CDR2 SYDVKM. The chain's CDR3 is CASRTGTTANYGYTF.

The chain has TRBV20-1 and TRBJ2-5; checking the TCRdb D call of TRBD2 is not possible without DNA. This CDR3 spans 13 amino acids. Germline V lookup: CDR1 DFQATT, CDR2 SNEGSKA (reference sequence). The CDR3 protein is CSVILAGVETQYF.

The chain is built from TRBV7-2 and TRBJ2-3. CDR1 and CDR2 from the germline V gene are SGHTA and FQGNSA. This CDR3 has 15 amino acids. The CDR3 spells CASSSYSPTADTQYF. The full variable domain, its missing parts supplied by reference TRBV7-2 and TRBJ2-3, is GAGVSQSPSNKVTEKGKDVELRCDPISGHTALYWYRQSLGQGLEFLIYFQGNSAPDKSGLPSDRFSAERTGGSVSTLTIQRTQQEDSAVYLCASSSYSPTADTQYFGPGTRLTVL.